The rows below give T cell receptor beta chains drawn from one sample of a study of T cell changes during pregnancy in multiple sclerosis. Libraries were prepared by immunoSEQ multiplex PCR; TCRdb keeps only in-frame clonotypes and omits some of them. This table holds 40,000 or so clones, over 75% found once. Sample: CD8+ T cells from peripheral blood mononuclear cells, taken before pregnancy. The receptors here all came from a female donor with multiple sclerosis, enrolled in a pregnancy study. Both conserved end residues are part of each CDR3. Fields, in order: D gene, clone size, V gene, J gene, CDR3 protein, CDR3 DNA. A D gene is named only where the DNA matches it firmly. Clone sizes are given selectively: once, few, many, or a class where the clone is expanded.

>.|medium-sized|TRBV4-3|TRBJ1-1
CASSQDSETEAFF
TGCGCCAGCAGCCAAGACAGTGAAACTGAAGCTTTCTTT
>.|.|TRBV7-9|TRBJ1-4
CASSYSGEANEKLFF
TGTGCCAGCAGCTACTCGGGGGAAGCTAATGAAAAACTGTTTTTT
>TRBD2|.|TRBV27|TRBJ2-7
CASSSTSGSVGGYEQYF
TGTGCCAGCAGTTCGACTAGCGGGAGTGTGGGAGGGTACGAGCAGTACTTC
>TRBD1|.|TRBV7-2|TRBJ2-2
CASSHPNDRANTGELFF
TGTGCCAGCAGCCATCCCAACGACAGGGCGAACACCGGGGAGCTGTTTTTT
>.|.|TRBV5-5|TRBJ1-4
CASSPRGGSNEKLFF
TGTGCCAGCAGCCCCCGCGGGGGATCTAATGAAAAACTGTTTTTT
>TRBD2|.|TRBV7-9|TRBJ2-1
CASSNTRATSGTYNEQFF
TGTGCCAGCAGCAACACTAGAGCGACTAGCGGGACCTACAATGAGCAGTTCTTC
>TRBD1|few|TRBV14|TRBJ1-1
CASSQVRDRGAFF
TGTGCCAGCAGCCAAGTCCGGGACAGGGGAGCTTTCTTT
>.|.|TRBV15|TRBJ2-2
CATSRRGGELFF
TGTGCCACCAGCAGGAGAGGGGGGGAGCTGTTTTTT
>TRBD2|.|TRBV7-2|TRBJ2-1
CASSLAGTSGHEQFF
TGTGCCAGCAGCTTAGCAGGGACTAGCGGGCATGAGCAGTTCTTC
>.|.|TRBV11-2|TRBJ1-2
CASSLEGEGRYTF
TGTGCCAGCAGCTTAGAGGGCGAGGGCCGCTACACCTTC
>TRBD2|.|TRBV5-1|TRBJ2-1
CASSLRGRANEQFF
TGCGCCAGCAGCTTGCGCGGGAGGGCGAATGAGCAGTTCTTC
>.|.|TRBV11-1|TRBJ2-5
CASSFGRGSKETQYF
TGTGCCAGCAGCTTCGGACGGGGTTCGAAAGAGACCCAGTACTTC
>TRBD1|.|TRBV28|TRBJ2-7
CASSKRLRGLSYEQYF
TGTGCCAGCAGTAAGAGACTCAGGGGGCTCTCCTACGAGCAGTACTTC
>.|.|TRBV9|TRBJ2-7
CASSPANSYEQYF
TGTGCCAGCAGTCCAGCGAACTCCTACGAGCAGTACTTC
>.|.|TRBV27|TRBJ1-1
CASRLTERRAAFF
TGTGCCAGCCGCCTGACAGAGCGGAGGGCTGCTTTCTTT
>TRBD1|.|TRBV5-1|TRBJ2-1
CASSPGTGGRNEQFF
TGCGCCAGCAGTCCGGGGACAGGGGGCAGGAATGAGCAGTTCTTC
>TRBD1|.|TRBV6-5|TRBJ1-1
CASSYSGTGVRAFF
TGTGCCAGCAGTTACTCGGGGACAGGCGTTCGAGCTTTCTTT
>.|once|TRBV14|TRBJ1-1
CASSPWGVSNTEAFF
TGTGCCAGCAGCCCTTGGGGGGTATCGAACACTGAAGCTTTCTTT
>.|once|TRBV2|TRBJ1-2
CASSEASDPGGYTF
TGTGCCAGCAGTGAAGCGTCCGACCCGGGGGGCTACACCTTC
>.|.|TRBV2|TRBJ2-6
CASRVYRDGANVLTF
TGTGCCAGCAGGGTGTACAGGGATGGGGCCAACGTCCTGACTTTC
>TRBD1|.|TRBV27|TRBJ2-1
CASTPGQKMDEQFF
TGTGCCAGCACCCCGGGACAGAAAATGGATGAGCAGTTCTTC
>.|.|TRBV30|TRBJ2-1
CAWSVAAYNEQFF
TGTGCCTGGAGTGTGGCGGCCTACAATGAGCAGTTCTTC
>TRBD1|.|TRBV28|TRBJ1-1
CASSLFQGAFTEAFF
TGTGCCAGCAGTTTATTCCAGGGGGCCTTCACTGAAGCTTTCTTT
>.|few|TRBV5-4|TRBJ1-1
CASSATGIEAFF
TGTGCCAGCAGCGCCACCGGGATAGAAGCTTTCTTT
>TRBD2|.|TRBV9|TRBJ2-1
CASSFGLAGGNEQFF
TGTGCCAGCAGCTTTGGACTAGCGGGAGGTAATGAGCAGTTCTTC
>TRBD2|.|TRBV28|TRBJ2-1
CASSFTLSGRDWFF
TGTGCCAGCAGTTTTACCCTCAGCGGGAGGGATTGGTTCTTC
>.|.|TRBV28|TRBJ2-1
CASSTPSGYHNEQFF
TGTGCCAGCAGTACCCCCAGCGGCTACCACAATGAGCAGTTCTTC
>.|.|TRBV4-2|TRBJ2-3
CASSPETRPTDTQYF
TGTGCCAGCAGCCCCGAGACTAGGCCCACAGATACGCAGTATTTT
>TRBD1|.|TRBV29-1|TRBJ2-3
CSVEGTGYTDTQYF
TGCAGCGTTGAGGGGACAGGGTACACAGATACGCAGTATTTT
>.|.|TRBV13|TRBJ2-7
CASSLGRGSYEQYF
TGTGCCAGCAGCTTAGGCAGGGGTTCCTACGAGCAGTACTTC
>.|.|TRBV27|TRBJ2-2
CASSQSRFAGITGELFF
TGTGCCAGCAGCCAGTCCAGGTTCGCGGGAATCACCGGGGAGCTGTTTTTT
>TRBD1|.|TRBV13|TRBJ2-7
CASSSGTGDYEQYF
TGTGCCAGCAGCTCCGGGACAGGGGACTACGAGCAGTACTTC
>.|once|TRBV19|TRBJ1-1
CASSIGTRTVNTEAFF
TGTGCCAGTAGTATAGGGACCCGGACAGTGAACACTGAAGCTTTCTTT
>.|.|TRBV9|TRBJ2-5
CASSYDGREQETQYF
TGTGCCAGCAGCTACGATGGACGGGAGCAAGAGACCCAGTACTTC
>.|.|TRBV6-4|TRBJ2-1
CASSRQAYNEQFF
TGTGCCAGCAGCAGACAAGCCTACAATGAGCAGTTCTTC
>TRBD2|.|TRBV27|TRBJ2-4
CASSLSIASGLNIQYF
TGTGCCAGCAGTTTATCGATCGCTAGCGGGTTGAACATTCAGTACTTC
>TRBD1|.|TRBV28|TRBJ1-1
CASSFDRGTEAFF
TGTGCCAGCAGTTTCGACAGGGGGACTGAAGCTTTCTTT
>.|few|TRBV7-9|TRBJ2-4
CASSSQDFQPIQYF
TGTGCCAGCAGCTCACAGGATTTTCAACCCATTCAGTACTTC
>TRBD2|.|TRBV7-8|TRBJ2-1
CASSFMGGRADEQFF
TGTGCCAGCAGCTTCATGGGCGGGAGAGCGGATGAGCAGTTCTTC
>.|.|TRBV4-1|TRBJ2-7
CASSNRGAGYEQYF
TGCGCCAGCAGCAACCGGGGGGCGGGATACGAGCAGTACTTC
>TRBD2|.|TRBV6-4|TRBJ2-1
CASSGLAGASYNEQFF
TGTGCCAGCTCGGGACTAGCGGGAGCGTCCTACAATGAGCAGTTCTTC
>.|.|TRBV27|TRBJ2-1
CASSYSRDTEQFF
TGTGCCAGCAGTTATTCTCGGGACACCGAGCAGTTCTTC
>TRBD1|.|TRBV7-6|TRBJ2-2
CASSLGLGGQGSGELFF
TGTGCCAGCAGCTTAGGCCTAGGTGGACAGGGTAGCGGGGAGCTGTTTTTT
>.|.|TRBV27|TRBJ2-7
CASRPYPGQKYEQYF
TGTGCCAGCAGGCCCTACCCTGGACAGAAGTACGAGCAGTACTTC
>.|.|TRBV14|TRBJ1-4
CASSQVWGTNEKLFF
TGTGCCAGCAGCCAAGTTTGGGGCACTAATGAAAAACTGTTTTTT
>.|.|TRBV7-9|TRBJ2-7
CASSLDQGLSGEQYF
TGTGCCAGCAGCTTAGACCAGGGGCTGTCTGGCGAGCAGTACTTC
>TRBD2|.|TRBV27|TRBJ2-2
CASSFAAGGGGELFF
TGTGCCAGCAGTTTTGCGGCGGGAGGGGGCGGGGAGCTGTTTTTT
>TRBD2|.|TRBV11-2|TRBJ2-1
CASSLVRAGGPGYEQFF
TGTGCCAGCAGCTTAGTTCGAGCGGGAGGGCCTGGGTATGAGCAGTTCTTC
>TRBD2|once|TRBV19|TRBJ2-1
CASSKGLYNEQFF
TGTGCCAGTAGTAAGGGACTATACAATGAGCAGTTCTTC
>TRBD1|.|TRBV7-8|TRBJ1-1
CASSFTPGQGSMNTEAFF
TGTGCCAGCAGCTTCACTCCGGGACAGGGTTCGATGAACACTGAAGCTTTCTTT
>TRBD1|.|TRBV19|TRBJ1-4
CASSTTSETGGEKLFF
TGTGCCAGTAGTACTACCTCGGAGACAGGGGGTGAAAAACTGTTTTTT
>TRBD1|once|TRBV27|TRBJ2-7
CASRAGTGVGEQYF
TGTGCCAGCAGGGCAGGGACAGGGGTCGGCGAGCAGTACTTC